This T cell receptor beta chain stems from a study of blood T cell repertoires in COVID-19. Study details: The samples span acute and convalescent COVID-19 from the United States, Italy and Spain. PBMCs, B-cell-depleted T cells, or T cells provided the cDNA or gDNA that made up the material.

In the source study's methods: By means of reference gene primer amplification, nucleated cell counts were estimated. Sequenced by immunoSEQ multiplex PCR; TCRdb stores in-frame clones only, minus some. D and trimming were read from the DNA, whereas the V and J calls and clone size are those reported in that table. The sample lists some 220,000 clones, 87% seen once, with about an eighth in the top ten. Trimming took 3 bases from V and 4 from J, leaving 12 bases between them. This CDR3 is built from 14 residues. Looked up from germline, CDR1 is SGHKS and CDR2 is YYEKEE (reference sequence). The chain uses TRBV5-5 and TRBJ2-3; a weak D match, TRBD2 (6 bases). Input material: peripheral blood. This receptor was obtained from a woman aged 18-29 years who had recovered from COVID-19. CDR3 amino acids: CASSSLTSSDTQYF. DNA for the CDR3: TGTGCCAGCAGCTCGCTGACTAGTTCAGATACGCAGTATTTT.